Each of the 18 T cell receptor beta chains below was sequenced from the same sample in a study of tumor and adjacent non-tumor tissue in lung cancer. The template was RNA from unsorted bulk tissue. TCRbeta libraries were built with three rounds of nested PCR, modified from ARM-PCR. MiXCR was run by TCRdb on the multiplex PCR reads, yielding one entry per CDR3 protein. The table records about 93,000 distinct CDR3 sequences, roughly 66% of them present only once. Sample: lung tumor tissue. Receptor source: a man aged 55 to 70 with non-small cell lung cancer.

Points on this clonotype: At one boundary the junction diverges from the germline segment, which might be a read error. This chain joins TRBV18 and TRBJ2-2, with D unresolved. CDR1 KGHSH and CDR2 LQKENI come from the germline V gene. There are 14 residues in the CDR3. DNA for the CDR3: TGTGCCAGCTCGTCGATGGAGAACATCGGGGAGCTGTTTTTT. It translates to CASSSMENIGELFF.

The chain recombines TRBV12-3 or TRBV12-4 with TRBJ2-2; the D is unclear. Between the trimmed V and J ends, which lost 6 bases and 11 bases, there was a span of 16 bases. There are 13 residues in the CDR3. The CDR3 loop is CASRAYQARELFF. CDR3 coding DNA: TGTGCCAGCAGGGCCTACCAGGCCCGAGAGCTGTTTTTT.

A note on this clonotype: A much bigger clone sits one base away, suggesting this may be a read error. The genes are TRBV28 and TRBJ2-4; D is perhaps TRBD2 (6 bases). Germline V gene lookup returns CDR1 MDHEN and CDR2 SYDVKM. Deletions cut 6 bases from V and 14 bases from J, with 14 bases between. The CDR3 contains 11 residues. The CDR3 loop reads CASSPEGRKYF. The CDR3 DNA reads TGTGCCAGCAGCCCGGAGGGGCGTAAGTACTTC.

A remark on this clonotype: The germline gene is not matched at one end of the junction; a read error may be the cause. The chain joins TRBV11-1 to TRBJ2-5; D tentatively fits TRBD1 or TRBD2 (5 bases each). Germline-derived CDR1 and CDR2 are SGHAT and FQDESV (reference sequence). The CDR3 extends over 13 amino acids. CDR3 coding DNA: TGTACCAGCGGAGGACAATTACAAGAGACCCAGTACTTC. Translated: CTSGGQLQETQYF.

In DNA form, the CDR3 reads TGTGCCAGCTCACTGCGAGGGGGGACCTCCTACGAGCAGTACTTC. Translated: CASSLRGGTSYEQYF. V and J are TRBV18 and TRBJ2-7; TRBD1 or TRBD2 may be the D gene (6 bases each). The V gene's germline CDR1 is KGHSH and CDR2 LQKENI. Deletions cut 4 bases from V and 0 bases from J, with 13 bases between. This CDR3 region has 15 residues.

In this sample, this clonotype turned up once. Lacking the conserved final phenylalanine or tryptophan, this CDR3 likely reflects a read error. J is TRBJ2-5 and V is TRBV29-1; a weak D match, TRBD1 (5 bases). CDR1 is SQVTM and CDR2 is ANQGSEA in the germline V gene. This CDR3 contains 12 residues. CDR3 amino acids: CSANRGQETQYL. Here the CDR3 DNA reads TGCAGCGCGAATAGGGGTCAAGAGACGCAGTACTTA.

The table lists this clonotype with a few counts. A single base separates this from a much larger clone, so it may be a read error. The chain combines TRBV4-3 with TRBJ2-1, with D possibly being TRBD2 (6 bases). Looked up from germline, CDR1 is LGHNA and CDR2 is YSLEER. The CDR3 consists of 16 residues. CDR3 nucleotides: TGCGCCAGCAGCCAAGGGAGCGCGGGATCTTACAATGGGCAGTTCTTC. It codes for CASSQGSAGSYNGQFF.

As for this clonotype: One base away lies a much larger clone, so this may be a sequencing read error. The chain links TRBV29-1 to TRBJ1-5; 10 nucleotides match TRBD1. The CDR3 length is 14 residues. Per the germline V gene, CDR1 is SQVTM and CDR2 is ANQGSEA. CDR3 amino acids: CSVSTGTGDQPQNF. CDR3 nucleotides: TGCAGCGTTTCAACCGGGACAGGGGATCAGCCCCAGAATTTT.

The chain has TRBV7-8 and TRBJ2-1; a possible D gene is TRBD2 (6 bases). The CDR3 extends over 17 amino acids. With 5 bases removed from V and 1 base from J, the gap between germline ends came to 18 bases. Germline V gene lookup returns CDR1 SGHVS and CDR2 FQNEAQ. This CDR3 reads CASSPTWRGRSYNEQFF. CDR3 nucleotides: TGTGCCAGCAGCCCTACCTGGAGGGGCCGGTCCTACAATGAGCAGTTCTTC.

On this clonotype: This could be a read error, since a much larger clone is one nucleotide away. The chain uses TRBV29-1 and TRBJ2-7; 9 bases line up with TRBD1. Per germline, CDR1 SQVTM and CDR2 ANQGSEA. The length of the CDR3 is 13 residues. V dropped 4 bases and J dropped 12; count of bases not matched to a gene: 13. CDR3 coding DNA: TGCAGCGTTGCCCTTCGGGGATGGACAGGGGTGTACTTC. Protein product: CSVALRGWTGVYF.

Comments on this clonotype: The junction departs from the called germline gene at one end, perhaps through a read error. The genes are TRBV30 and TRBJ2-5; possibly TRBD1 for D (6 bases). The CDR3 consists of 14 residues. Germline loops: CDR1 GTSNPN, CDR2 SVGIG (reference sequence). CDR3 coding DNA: TGTACCTGGAGGATACAGGGCCTCCAAGAGACCCAGTACTTC. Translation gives CTWRIQGLQETQYF. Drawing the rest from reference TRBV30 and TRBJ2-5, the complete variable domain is SQTIHQWPATLVQPVGSPLSLECTVEGTSNPNLYWYRQAAGRGLQLLFYSVGIGQISSEVPQNLSASRPQDRQFILSSKKLLLSDSGFYLCTWRIQGLQETQYFGPGTRLLVL.

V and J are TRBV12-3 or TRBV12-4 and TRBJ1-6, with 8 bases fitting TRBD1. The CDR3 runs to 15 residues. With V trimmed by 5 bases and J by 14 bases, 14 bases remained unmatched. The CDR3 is CASSIQGANRASLHF. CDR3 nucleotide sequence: TGTGCCAGCAGTATCCAGGGGGCGAATCGGGCATCCCTCCACTTT.

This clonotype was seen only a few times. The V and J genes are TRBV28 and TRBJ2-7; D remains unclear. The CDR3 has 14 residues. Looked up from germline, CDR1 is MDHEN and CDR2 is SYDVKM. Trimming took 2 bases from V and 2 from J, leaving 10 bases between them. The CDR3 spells CASSLAPQPYEQYF. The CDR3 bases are TGTGCCAGCAGTTTAGCCCCACAACCCTACGAGCAGTACTTC.

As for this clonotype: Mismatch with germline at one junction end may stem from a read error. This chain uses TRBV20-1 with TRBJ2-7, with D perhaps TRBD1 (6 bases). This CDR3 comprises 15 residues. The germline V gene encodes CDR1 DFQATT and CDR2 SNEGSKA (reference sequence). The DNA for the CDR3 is TGCAGCGTAGAAGATTGGACAGAGAGGGCCTACGATCAGTACTTC. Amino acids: CSVEDWTERAYDQYF.

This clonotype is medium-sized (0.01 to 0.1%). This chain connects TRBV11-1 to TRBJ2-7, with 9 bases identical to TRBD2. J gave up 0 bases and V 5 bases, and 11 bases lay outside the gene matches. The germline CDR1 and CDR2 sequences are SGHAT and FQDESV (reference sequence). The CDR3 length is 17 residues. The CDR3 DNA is TGTGCCAGCAGCCTATCTAGCGGGATTAAAAGCTCCTACGAGCAGTACTTC. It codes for CASSLSSGIKSSYEQYF.

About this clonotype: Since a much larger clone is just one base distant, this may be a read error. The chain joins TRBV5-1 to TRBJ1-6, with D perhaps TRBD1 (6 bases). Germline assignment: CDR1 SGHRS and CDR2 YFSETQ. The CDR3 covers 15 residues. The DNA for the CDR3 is TGCGCCAGCAGCTTGGAACGGGGGCACAATTTACCCCTCCACTTT. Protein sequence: CASSLERGHNLPLHF.

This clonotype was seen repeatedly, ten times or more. The CDR3 reads CASSGTRGQYF. As DNA, the CDR3 is TGTGCCAGCAGTGGGACACGGGGGCAGTACTTC. The chain combines TRBV28 with TRBJ2-7, with D perhaps TRBD1 (6 bases). This CDR3 comprises 11 residues. The V gene lost 5 bases and the J gene lost 9 bases, with 11 bases spanning the gap. Germline CDR1 reads MDHEN; CDR2 reads SYDVKM.

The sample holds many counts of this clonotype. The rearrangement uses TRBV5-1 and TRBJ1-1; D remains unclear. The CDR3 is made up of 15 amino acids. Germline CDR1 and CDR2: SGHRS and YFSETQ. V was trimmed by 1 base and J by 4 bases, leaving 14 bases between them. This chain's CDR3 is CASSLNWVGGTEAFF. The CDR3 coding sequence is TGCGCCAGCAGCTTGAATTGGGTGGGAGGCACTGAAGCTTTCTTT.